One and the same sample provided the 6 T cell receptor beta chains below, sequenced in a study of T cell responses to AZD1222 COVID-19 vaccine. TCRdb's table, derived via immunoSEQ multiplex PCR, lists solely in-frame clones and lacks some. The data contain 120,000 or so clones, roughly 90% of them singletons. This material consisted of peripheral blood, taken on day 0 of AZD1222 vaccination. These receptors were collected from an adult in good health.

The chain uses TRBV18 and TRBJ2-1; D might be TRBD2 (6 bases). The CDR3 extends over 15 amino acids. CDR1 is KGHSH and CDR2 is LQKENI in the germline V gene. V lost 6 bases and J 4 bases, leaving 16 bases between the germline ends. CDR3 amino acids: CASSWNSGPYNEQFF. Written as DNA, the CDR3 is TGTGCCAGCTCCTGGAATAGCGGCCCTTACAATGAGCAGTTCTTC.

A single count supports this clone. CDR3 in DNA: TGTGCCAGCAGCCAAGATCGTCAGCTTAATGAAAAACTGTTTTTT. This codes for CASSQDRQLNEKLFF. The V call is TRBV14, the J call TRBJ1-4; no definite D call. The germline CDR1 and CDR2 sequences are SGHDN and FVKESK. V shed 0 bases and J shed 4 bases, with 9 bases lying between them. This CDR3 is 15 amino acids long.

V gene TRBV7-9 combines with J gene TRBJ2-7, with D possibly matching TRBD2 (5 bases). CDR3 length: 16 amino acids. The germline CDR1 and CDR2 sequences are SEHNR and FQNEAQ (reference sequence). The V gene lost 5 bases and the J gene lost 5 bases, with 22 bases spanning the gap. The CDR3 loop is CASSPIEGVKTHEQYF. CDR3 coding DNA: TGTGCCAGCAGCCCAATAGAGGGTGTGAAGACCCACGAGCAGTACTTC.

This chain links TRBV7-3 with TRBJ2-1; D is undetermined. The V and J ends lost 2 bases and 4 bases respectively, with 6 bases between them. The germline gives CDR1 SGHTA, CDR2 FQGTGA. The CDR3 has 13 residues. CDR3 bases: TGTGCCAGCAGCTTAGGGCCATACAATGAGCAGTTCTTC. It encodes CASSLGPYNEQFF.

The rearrangement uses TRBV27 and TRBJ2-3; 8 nucleotides match TRBD1. The CDR3 has 17 amino acids. CDR1 is MNHEY, CDR2 SMNVEV, per germline (reference sequence). V gave up 6 bases and J gave up 1 base; unmatched junction bases: 12. The CDR3 DNA follows: TGTGCCAGCAGCCCCACCCTTTGGACAGGGCGCACAGATACGCAGTATTTT. This codes for CASSPTLWTGRTDTQYF.

This clone has a handful of counts. The chain recombines TRBV13 with TRBJ2-7; D remains unclear. The germline gives CDR1 PRHDT, CDR2 FYEKMQ (reference sequence). CDR3 length: 14 residues. V lost 5 bases to trimming and J lost 3 bases, with 14 bases between them. The CDR3 nucleotides read TGTGCCAGCAGCACCCGGCAGAACCACTACGAGCAGTACTTC. This translates into CASSTRQNHYEQYF.